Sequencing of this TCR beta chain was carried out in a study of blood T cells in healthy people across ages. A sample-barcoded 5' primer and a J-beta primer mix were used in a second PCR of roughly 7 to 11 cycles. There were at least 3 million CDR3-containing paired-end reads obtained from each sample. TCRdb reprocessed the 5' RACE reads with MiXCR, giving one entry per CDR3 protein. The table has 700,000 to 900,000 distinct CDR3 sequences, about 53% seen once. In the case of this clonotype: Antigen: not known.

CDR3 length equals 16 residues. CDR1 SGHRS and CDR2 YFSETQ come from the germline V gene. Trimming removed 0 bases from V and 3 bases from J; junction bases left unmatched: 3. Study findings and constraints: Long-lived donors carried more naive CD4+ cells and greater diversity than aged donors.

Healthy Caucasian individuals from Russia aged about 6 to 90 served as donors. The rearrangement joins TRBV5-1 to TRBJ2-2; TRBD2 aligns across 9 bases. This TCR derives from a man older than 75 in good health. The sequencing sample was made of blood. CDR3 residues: CASSLVAGAHTGELFF. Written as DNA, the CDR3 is TGCGCCAGCAGCTTGGTAGCGGGAGCCCACACCGGGGAGCTGTTTTTT.